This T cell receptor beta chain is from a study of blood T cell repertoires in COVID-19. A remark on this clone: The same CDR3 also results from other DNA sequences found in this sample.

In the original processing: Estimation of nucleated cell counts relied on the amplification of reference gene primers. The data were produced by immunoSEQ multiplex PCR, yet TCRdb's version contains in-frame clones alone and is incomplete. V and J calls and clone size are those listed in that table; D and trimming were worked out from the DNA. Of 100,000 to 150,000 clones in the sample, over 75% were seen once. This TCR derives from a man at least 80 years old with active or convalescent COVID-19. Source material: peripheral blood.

The CDR3 reads CASSSTGVGGYTF. DNA for the CDR3: TGTGCCAGCAGTTCGACAGGGGTGGGTGGCTACACCTTC. This chain joins TRBV28 and TRBJ1-2; 8 nucleotides line up with TRBD1. Germline CDR1 reads MDHEN; CDR2 reads SYDVKM. Losses at the gene ends were 4 bases for V and 7 bases for J; bases not matched to a gene: 5. The CDR3 runs to 13 residues.